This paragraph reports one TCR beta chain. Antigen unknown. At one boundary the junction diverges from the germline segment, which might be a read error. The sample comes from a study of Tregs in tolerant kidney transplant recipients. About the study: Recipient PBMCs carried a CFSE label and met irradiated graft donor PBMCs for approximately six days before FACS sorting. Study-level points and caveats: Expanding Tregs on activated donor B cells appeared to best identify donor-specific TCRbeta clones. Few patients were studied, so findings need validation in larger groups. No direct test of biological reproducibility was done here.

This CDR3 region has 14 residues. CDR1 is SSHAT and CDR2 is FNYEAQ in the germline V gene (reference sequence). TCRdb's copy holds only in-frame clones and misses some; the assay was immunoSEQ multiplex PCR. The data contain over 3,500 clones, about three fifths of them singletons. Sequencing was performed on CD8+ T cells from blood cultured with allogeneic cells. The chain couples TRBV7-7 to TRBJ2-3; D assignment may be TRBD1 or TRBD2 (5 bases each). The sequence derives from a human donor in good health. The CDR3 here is CASSLGLGADTQYF. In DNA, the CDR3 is TGTGCTAGCAGCTTAGGCTTGGGGGCAGATACGCAGTATTTT.